This T cell receptor (beta chain) is from a study of radiotherapy plus CTLA-4 blockade in lung cancer. The protocol was immunoSEQ multiplex PCR, while the TCRdb copy is restricted to in-frame clones and leaves out a portion. The sample yields tens of thousands of clones, approximately 76% seen once. Trimming removed 3 bases from V and 6 bases from J, with 11 bases in between. CDR3 length equals 13 residues. CDR1 is MNHNS and CDR2 is SASEGT in the germline V gene. J is TRBJ1-1 and V is TRBV6-1; unclear D gene. This TCR was sampled from a human donor with non-small cell lung cancer who had stable disease on radiotherapy plus ipilimumab. The sequences come from peripheral blood, collected from a patient treated with radiotherapy plus ipilimumab. Here the CDR3 DNA reads TGTGCCAGCAGTGACCGGGTAGGGCCTGAAGCTTTCTTT. Encoded protein: CASSDRVGPEAFF.